This TCR beta chain was sequenced in a study of shared clonotypes between healthy human individuals. The overall study: Donor composition was a couple of women and a few men, aged 18 to 49.

The V gene end was trimmed by 5 bases and the J gene end by 8 bases; junction bases not matched to a gene: 5. Germline lookup yields CDR1 LNHNV and CDR2 YYDKDF (reference sequence). This CDR3 spans 14 amino acids. Per the original data handling: Filtering differed because ImmunoSEQ produced junction-only sequences that carried no quality scores. Sequenced by immunoSEQ multiplex PCR; TCRdb stores in-frame clones only, minus some. V and J calls and clone size come straight from that table; D and trimming were deduced from the DNA. The data hold under 1 million clones, with almost 95% observed a single time. CD8 cells classed as naive were CD45RO-negative and positively selected for CCR7, excluding terminally differentiated effector memory CD45RA+ cells. The donors, healthy adults who were HIV-negative, had experienced no recent acute infections or vaccinations.

The chain combines TRBV15 with TRBJ1-4, with 10 bases identical to TRBD1. This TCR was sampled from a young man in good health. Sequencing was done on a sample of naive CD8+ T cells sorted from blood. The CDR3: CATSLDRGPEKLFF. CDR3 sequence (DNA): TGTGCCACCAGCTTAGACAGGGGGCCAGAAAAACTGTTTTTT.